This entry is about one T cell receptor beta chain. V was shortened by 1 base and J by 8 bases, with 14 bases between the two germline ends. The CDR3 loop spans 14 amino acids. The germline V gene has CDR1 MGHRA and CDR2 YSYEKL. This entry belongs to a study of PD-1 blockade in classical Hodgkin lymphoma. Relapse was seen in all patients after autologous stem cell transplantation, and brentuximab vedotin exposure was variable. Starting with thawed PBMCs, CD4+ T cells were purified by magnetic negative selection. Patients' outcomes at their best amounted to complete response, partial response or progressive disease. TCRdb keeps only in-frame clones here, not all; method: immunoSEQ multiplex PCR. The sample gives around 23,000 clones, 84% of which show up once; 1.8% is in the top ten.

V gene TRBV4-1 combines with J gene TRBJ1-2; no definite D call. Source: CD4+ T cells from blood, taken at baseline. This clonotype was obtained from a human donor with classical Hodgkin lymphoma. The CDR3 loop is CASSQGGNGEGYTF. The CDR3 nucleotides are TGCGCCAGCAGCCAAGGTGGGAACGGGGAGGGCTACACCTTC.